In its sample, the clone carrying this T cell receptor beta chain was seen many times. Germline lookup yields CDR1 MNHEY and CDR2 SVGEGT. Trimming at V came to 4 bases and at J to 3 bases, leaving 5 bases not matched to a gene. This CDR3 spans 14 amino acids. This sample is part of a study of spatial heterogeneity in lung cancer. For the study at large: Researchers sequenced follow-up PBMC samples if they had them, and these came a median of approximately 26 months after resection.

Time point meaning: blood at routine non-recurrence follow-up after resection. Unsorted tumor, nontumor lung tissue or cryopreserved PBMC supplied the whole RNA. TCRdb redid the calling of the 5' RACE reads with MiXCR, one entry per CDR3 protein. The sample includes about 47,000 distinct CDR3 sequences, around 7% of them seen just once. This chain uses TRBV6-2 or TRBV6-3 with TRBJ2-5; TRBD1 matches at 7 bases. Sequencing used PBMCs, obtained at follow-up. This clonotype was sampled from a female donor with early-stage non-small cell lung cancer. The CDR3 sequence is CASSLTGWEETQYF. CDR3 bases: TGTGCCAGCAGTTTGACAGGGTGGGAAGAGACCCAGTACTTC.